Listed below are T cell receptor beta chains from one sample, sequenced in a study of persistence of HIV-infected CD4 T cells. Clones were sequenced by immunoSEQ multiplex PCR, and TCRdb holds only the in-frame ones, with some missing. The table has tens of thousands of clones, about 85% seen once. No antigen has been identified for these receptors. Material: CD4+ T cells sorted from PBMCs after approximately 19-hour stimulation, obtained from a patient who received antiretroviral therapy. These receptor sequences come from an adult woman with HIV who was CMV-seropositive. Each CDR3 is given without its conserved first and last residue. D genes are given only for firm matches.

j_call	v_call	d_call	cdr3_aa
TRBJ1-1	TRBV5-1	-	ASSRSNTEAF
TRBJ1-6	TRBV19	-	ASRGTGAYNSPLH
TRBJ2-2	TRBV10-3	TRBD1	AISPGQGGTGELF
TRBJ1-4	TRBV28	-	ASSLQGLGEKLF
TRBJ2-1	TRBV5-1	-	ASSPYSGNEQF
TRBJ1-4	TRBV5-4	TRBD1	ASSRGRGPTNEKLF
TRBJ2-4	TRBV18	-	ASSPAGQLKNIQY
TRBJ2-2	TRBV19	-	ASSPGSNTGELF
TRBJ1-2	TRBV19	TRBD1	ASEGDRFGYGYT
TRBJ2-6	TRBV5-1	-	ASSLGSGANVLT
TRBJ2-2	TRBV5-4	TRBD2	ASSSGGLAGAANTGELF
TRBJ1-4	TRBV4-1	-	ASSQDGGGGNEKLF
TRBJ2-5	TRBV10-1	TRBD1	ASSSTGATNLETQY
TRBJ1-2	TRBV4-1	-	ASSQDARRANYGYT
TRBJ2-3	TRBV2	TRBD1	ASRWDRDSDTQY
TRBJ2-7	TRBV28	-	ASRPDSYEQY
TRBJ1-5	TRBV5-1	TRBD1	ASSTQGGEQPQH
TRBJ1-2	TRBV29-1	TRBD1	SVSQGEYGYT